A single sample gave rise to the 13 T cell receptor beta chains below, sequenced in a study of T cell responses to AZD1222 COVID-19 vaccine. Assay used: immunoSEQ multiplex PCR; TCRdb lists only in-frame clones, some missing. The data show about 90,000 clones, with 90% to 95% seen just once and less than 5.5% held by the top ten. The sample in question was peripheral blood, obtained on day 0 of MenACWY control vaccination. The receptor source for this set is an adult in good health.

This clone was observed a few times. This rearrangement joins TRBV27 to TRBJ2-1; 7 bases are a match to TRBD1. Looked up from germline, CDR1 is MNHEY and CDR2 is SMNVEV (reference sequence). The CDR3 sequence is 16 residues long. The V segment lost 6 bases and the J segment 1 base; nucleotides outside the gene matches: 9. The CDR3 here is CASSAQGTVSYNEQFF. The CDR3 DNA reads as TGTGCCAGCAGCGCACAAGGGACAGTTTCCTACAATGAGCAGTTCTTC.

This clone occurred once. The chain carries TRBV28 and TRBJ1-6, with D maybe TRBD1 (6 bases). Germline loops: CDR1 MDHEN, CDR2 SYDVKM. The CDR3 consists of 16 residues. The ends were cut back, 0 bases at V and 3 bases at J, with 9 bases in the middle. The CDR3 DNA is TGTGCCAGCAGTTTATGGGGGGCGCTCTATAATTCACCCCTCCACTTT. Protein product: CASSLWGALYNSPLHF.

The CDR3 reads CASSSSGLAGDRGSGEQFF. The CDR3 DNA reads TGTGCCAGCAGTTCATCGGGACTAGCGGGAGATAGGGGAAGTGGTGAGCAGTTCTTC. The chain uses TRBV28 and TRBJ2-1, with TRBD2 matching over 14 bases. J gave up 9 bases and V 4 bases, and 17 bases lay outside the gene matches. CDR1 and CDR2 (germline): MDHEN, SYDVKM. This CDR3 region has 19 residues. The full variable domain, with the rest looked up from reference TRBV28 and TRBJ2-1, is DVKVTQSSRYLVKRTGEKVFLECVQDMDHENMFWYRQDPGLGLRLIYFSYDVKMKEKGDIPEGYSVSREKKERFSLILESASTNQTSMYLCASSSSGLAGDRGSGEQFFGPGTRLTVL.

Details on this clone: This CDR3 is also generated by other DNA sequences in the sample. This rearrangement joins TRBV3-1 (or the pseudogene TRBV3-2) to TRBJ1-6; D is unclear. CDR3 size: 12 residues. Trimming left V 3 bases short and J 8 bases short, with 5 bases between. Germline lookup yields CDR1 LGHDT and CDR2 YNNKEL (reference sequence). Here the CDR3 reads CASSQVDSPLHF. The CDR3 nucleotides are TGTGCCAGCAGCCAGGTGGATTCACCCCTCCACTTT.

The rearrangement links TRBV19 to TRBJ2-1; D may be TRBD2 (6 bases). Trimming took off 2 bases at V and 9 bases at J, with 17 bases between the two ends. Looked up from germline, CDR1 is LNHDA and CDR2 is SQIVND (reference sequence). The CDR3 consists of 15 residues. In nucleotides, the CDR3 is TGTGCCAGTAGTATAACCGGGAGCTCGAGTACTGAGCAGTTCTTC. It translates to CASSITGSSSTEQFF. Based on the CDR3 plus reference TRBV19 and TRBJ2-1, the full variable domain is DGGITQSPKYLFRKEGQNVTLSCEQNLNHDAMYWYRQDPGQGLRLIYYSQIVNDFQKGDIAEGYSVSREKKESFPLTVTSAQKNPTAFYLCASSITGSSSTEQFFGPGTRLTVL.

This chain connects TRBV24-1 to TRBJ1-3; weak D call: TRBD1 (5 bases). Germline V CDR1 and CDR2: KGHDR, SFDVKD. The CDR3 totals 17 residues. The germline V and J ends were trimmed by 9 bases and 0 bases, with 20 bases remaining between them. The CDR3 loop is CATQAGDSQNSGNTIYF. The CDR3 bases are TGTGCCACCCAGGCGGGAGACAGTCAGAACTCTGGAAACACCATATATTTT.

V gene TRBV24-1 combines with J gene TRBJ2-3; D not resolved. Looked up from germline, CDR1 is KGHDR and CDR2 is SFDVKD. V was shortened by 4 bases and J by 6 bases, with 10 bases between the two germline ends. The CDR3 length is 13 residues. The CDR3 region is CATSEPAVDTQYF. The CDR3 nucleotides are TGTGCCACCAGTGAACCGGCCGTTGATACGCAGTATTTT.

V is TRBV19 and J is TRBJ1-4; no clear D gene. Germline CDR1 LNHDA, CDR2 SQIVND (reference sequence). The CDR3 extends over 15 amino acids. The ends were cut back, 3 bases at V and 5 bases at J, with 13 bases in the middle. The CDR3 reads CASSMMSSSNEKLFF. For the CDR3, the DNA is TGTGCCAGTAGTATGATGTCCAGCTCAAATGAAAAACTGTTTTTT.

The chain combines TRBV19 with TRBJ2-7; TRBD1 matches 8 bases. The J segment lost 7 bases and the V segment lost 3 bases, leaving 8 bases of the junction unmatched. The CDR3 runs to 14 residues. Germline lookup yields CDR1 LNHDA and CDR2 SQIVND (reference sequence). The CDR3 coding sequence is TGTGCCAGTAGTATTGGGACAGGCACTCGGGAGCAGTACTTC. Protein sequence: CASSIGTGTREQYF.

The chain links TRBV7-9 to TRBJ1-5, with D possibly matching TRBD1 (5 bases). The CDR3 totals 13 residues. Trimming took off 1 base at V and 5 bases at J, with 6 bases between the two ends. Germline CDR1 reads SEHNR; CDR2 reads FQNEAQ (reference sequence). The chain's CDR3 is CASSLGRDQPQHF. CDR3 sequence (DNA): TGTGCCAGCAGCTTAGGCAGGGATCAGCCCCAGCATTTT.

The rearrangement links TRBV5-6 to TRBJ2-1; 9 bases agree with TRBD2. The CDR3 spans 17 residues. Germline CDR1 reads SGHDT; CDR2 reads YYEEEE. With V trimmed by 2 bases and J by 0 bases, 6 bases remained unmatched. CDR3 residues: CASSFEAGGLSYNEQFF. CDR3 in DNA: TGTGCCAGCAGCTTTGAAGCGGGGGGCCTCTCCTACAATGAGCAGTTCTTC.

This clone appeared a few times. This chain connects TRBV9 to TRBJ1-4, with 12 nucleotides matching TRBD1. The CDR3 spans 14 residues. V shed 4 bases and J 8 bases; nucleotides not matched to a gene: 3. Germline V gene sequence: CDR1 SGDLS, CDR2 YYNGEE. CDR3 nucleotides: TGTGCCAGCAGCATCGGGACAGGGGGCGAAAAACTGTTTTTT. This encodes CASSIGTGGEKLFF.

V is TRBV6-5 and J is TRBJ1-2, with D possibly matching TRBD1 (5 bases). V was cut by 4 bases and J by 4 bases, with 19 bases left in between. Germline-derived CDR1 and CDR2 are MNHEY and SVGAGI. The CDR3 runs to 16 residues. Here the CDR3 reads CASSWALDSGIYGYTF. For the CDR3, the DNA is TGTGCCAGCAGTTGGGCGCTCGACAGTGGCATCTATGGCTACACCTTC.